This T cell receptor beta chain comes out of a study of T cell repertoires in cytomegalovirus infection. Study in general: Recently identified HLA-C-restricted CMV epitopes were used, and well-studied HLA-B-restricted CMV epitopes were used as well. Notes on the study in general: HLA-C-restricted CMV-specific TCR beta clonotypes were dominant in the ex vivo response.

For this clonotype: The antigen is unknown.

In TCRdb, the reads were re-called with MiXCR into one record per CDR3 protein. The data contain about 570,000 distinct CDR3 sequences, roughly 43% of them seen just once; the ten biggest clones take up 48%. The specimen comprised cultured PBMCs, sampled from culture after CMV antigen stimulation. This TCR came from a human donor in good health (CMV status not recorded). Some clones in this sample may be carry-over from other donors' samples.

The chain's CDR3 is CASSDQRGPGELFF. Written as DNA, the CDR3 is TGTGCCAGCAGCGACCAGAGGGGGCCCGGGGAGCTGTTTTTT. The genes are TRBV5-5 and TRBJ2-2; 7 bases map to TRBD1. This CDR3 spans 14 amino acids. With 4 bases clipped from V and 6 bases from J, the junction kept 6 bases outside the gene matches. The germline gives CDR1 SGHKS, CDR2 YYEKEE (reference sequence).